The present entry profiles one T cell receptor beta chain with its context. This sample is drawn from a study of technical replicates of blood from a handful of donors. The repertoire was sequenced with immunoSEQ multiplex PCR; TCRdb's copy has only in-frame clones and lacks some. The profile shows tens of thousands of clones, around 86% of them singletons. Sequenced sample: PBMCs. The receptor was isolated from a human donor in good health. Some clones in this sample may be carry-over from other donors' samples.

The CDR3, as DNA: TGTGCCAGCAGCTCCCTGGCCCTTTCTGGGGCCAACGTCCTGACTTTC. Translation: CASSSLALSGANVLTF. V and J are TRBV5-6 and TRBJ2-6; D remains unclear. The germline CDR1 and CDR2 sequences are SGHDT and YYEEEE. CDR3 length: 16 amino acids. The V end lost 3 bases, the J end lost 1 base, and 11 bases lay between the germline ends.